This T cell receptor beta chain stems from a study of blood T cell repertoires in COVID-19. Looking at the study overall: Specimens from acute and convalescent COVID-19 originated in the United States, Italy and Spain. Sources were T cells, B-cell-depleted T cells, or PBMCs; the material itself was cDNA or gDNA.

CDR3 size: 13 residues. CDR1 and CDR2 (germline): GTSNPN, SVGIG (reference sequence). The V and J ends lost 3 bases and 4 bases respectively, with 9 bases between them. Original processing methods: Amplification with reference gene primers provided the estimates of nucleated cell counts. Some clones are missing from TCRdb's copy, which holds only in-frame ones; the method was immunoSEQ multiplex PCR. Clonal size and the V and J genes are those of that table, whereas D and trimming came from the DNA. Of some 93,000 clones listed, roughly nine tenths were seen once; the top ten hold approximately 10%. Sequenced material: peripheral blood. This receptor was taken from a man aged 45-60 years with acute or convalescent COVID-19. This rearrangement joins TRBV30 to TRBJ2-2; a weak D match, TRBD2 (6 bases). CDR3 in DNA: TGTGCCTGGAGCGGAGGGACCACCGGGGAGCTGTTTTTT. It yields the protein CAWSGGTTGELFF.